A selection of T cell receptor beta chains follows, all from one sample in a study of blood T cell repertoires in COVID-19. The data were produced by immunoSEQ multiplex PCR, yet TCRdb's version contains in-frame clones alone and is incomplete. Of about 280,000 clones in the sample, roughly 85% were seen once. The sequencing sample was made of peripheral blood. The receptors were gathered from a man aged 50-59 years with active or convalescent COVID-19. Each CDR3 is given with its conserved first and last residue. The D gene is left open where the match is weak. A row's size may be missing; if present it is once, few, many or a size class.

DNA: TGTGCCAGCAGCTCCCCGACAGGGAATGGAGCCACTGAAGCTTTCTTT
CDR3: CASSSPTGNGATEAFF
J: TRBJ1-1
length: 16
size: once
D: TRBD1
V: TRBV11-2

DNA: TGTGCCAGCAGCCCCCTCCATGAGCAGTTCTTC
CDR3: CASSPLHEQFF
J: TRBJ2-1
length: 11
size: once
D: .
V: TRBV7-8

DNA: TGTGCCAGCAGCTTAGAGAGGGAGGTTCAGTACTTC
CDR3: CASSLEREVQYF
J: TRBJ2-4
length: 12
size: .
D: .
V: TRBV7-2

DNA: TGCGCCAGCAGCTCACGACTAGCGGAAGCCCCGGAGACCCAGTACTTC
CDR3: CASSSRLAEAPETQYF
J: TRBJ2-5
length: 16
size: .
D: TRBD2
V: TRBV5-1

DNA: TGTGCCAGCAGTTTATCGCAGGGGCGGGCGACAGGGGCGAACACTGAAGCTTTCTTT
CDR3: CASSLSQGRATGANTEAFF
J: TRBJ1-1
length: 19
size: .
D: TRBD1
V: TRBV27

DNA: TGTGCCAGCAGCCCCGCGGGCTCACTCACCGGGGAGCTGTTTTTT
CDR3: CASSPAGSLTGELFF
J: TRBJ2-2
length: 15
size: .
D: .
V: TRBV6-2/TRBV6-3

DNA: TGTGCCAGCAGTCAAACAGGGAACGAGCAGTTCTTC
CDR3: CASSQTGNEQFF
J: TRBJ2-1
length: 12
size: few
D: .
V: TRBV6-2/TRBV6-3

DNA: TGTGCCAGCAGCTTAGTCGGGACATCCTTCTCCTATAATTCACCCCTCCACTTT
CDR3: CASSLVGTSFSYNSPLHF
J: TRBJ1-6
length: 18
size: once
D: .
V: TRBV7-2

DNA: TGTGCCAGCAGCATGGTCATCGGGGGAGAGACCCAGTACTTC
CDR3: CASSMVIGGETQYF
J: TRBJ2-5
length: 14
size: .
D: .
V: TRBV7-2

DNA: TGTGCCAGCTCCCCCGGGTTGGGGAGGCACACTGAAGCTTTCTTT
CDR3: CASSPGLGRHTEAFF
J: TRBJ1-1
length: 15
size: .
D: .
V: TRBV18

DNA: TGTGCCAGCAGTGAATCGGGGGTGTTGGGAGCTTTCTTT
CDR3: CASSESGVLGAFF
J: TRBJ1-1
length: 13
size: .
D: .
V: TRBV25-1

DNA: TGTGCCAGCAGCGAACGCCTAGCGGGAGGTCTATCCTACGAGCAGTACTTC
CDR3: CASSERLAGGLSYEQYF
J: TRBJ2-7
length: 17
size: .
D: TRBD2
V: TRBV3-1/TRBV3-2

DNA: TGTGCCAGCAGCTCGGCGGGGGCGCGATATGGCTACACCTTC
CDR3: CASSSAGARYGYTF
J: TRBJ1-2
length: 14
size: .
D: .
V: TRBV5-6

DNA: TGTGCCAGCTCATCGGGACAGGGAGGCGAAAAACTGTTTTTT
CDR3: CASSSGQGGEKLFF
J: TRBJ1-4
length: 14
size: .
D: TRBD1
V: TRBV18

DNA: TGTGCCAGCAGCCTGGGCAGCCTGGACTATGGCTACACCTTC
CDR3: CASSLGSLDYGYTF
J: TRBJ1-2
length: 14
size: .
D: .
V: TRBV7-9

DNA: TGCGCCAGCAGCCGCCTCAACAGGCGCCCCGGGGAGCTGTTTTTT
CDR3: CASSRLNRRPGELFF
J: TRBJ2-2
length: 15
size: few
D: .
V: TRBV4-3

DNA: TGCGCCAGCAGCTTGGGCGGGAACTACTACGAGCAGTACTTC
CDR3: CASSLGGNYYEQYF
J: TRBJ2-7
length: 14
size: .
D: .
V: TRBV5-1

DNA: TGCGCCAGCAGCCGGGGACTAGCGGATAATGAGCAGTTCTTC
CDR3: CASSRGLADNEQFF
J: TRBJ2-1
length: 14
size: .
D: TRBD2
V: TRBV4-3

DNA: TGTGCCAGCAGGGCCGGGACTAGCGGACCGTGGGAGACCCAGTACTTC
CDR3: CASRAGTSGPWETQYF
J: TRBJ2-5
length: 16
size: once
D: TRBD2
V: TRBV7-2

DNA: TGTGCCAGCAGCTTCGGACTAGCCGGGGAGCAGTTCTTC
CDR3: CASSFGLAGEQFF
J: TRBJ2-1
length: 13
size: few
D: TRBD2
V: TRBV11-1

DNA: TGCGCCAGCAGCTTTAACAGGGGCAGTGGCTATGGCTACACCTTC
CDR3: CASSFNRGSGYGYTF
J: TRBJ1-2
length: 15
size: .
D: TRBD1
V: TRBV5-1

DNA: TGTGCCAGCAACGGTAGGGGCCATGAGCAGTTCTTC
CDR3: CASNGRGHEQFF
J: TRBJ2-1
length: 12
size: once
D: .
V: TRBV28

DNA: TGTGCCAGCAAGGGGTCCCGGTCCTATAATTCACCCCTCCACTTT
CDR3: CASKGSRSYNSPLHF
J: TRBJ1-6
length: 15
size: .
D: .
V: TRBV5-8

DNA: TGTGCCAGCAGTTACTCTAGCGGATCTTACAATGAGCAGTTCTTC
CDR3: CASSYSSGSYNEQFF
J: TRBJ2-1
length: 15
size: .
D: .
V: TRBV6-2/TRBV6-3

DNA: TGTGCCAGTAGTACCGAGACAGGGTGGCACGAGCAGTACTTC
CDR3: CASSTETGWHEQYF
J: TRBJ2-7
length: 14
size: .
D: TRBD1
V: TRBV19

DNA: TGTGCCAGCACCTCGTGGGGAGGGATCGGTGAGACCCAGTACTTC
CDR3: CASTSWGGIGETQYF
J: TRBJ2-5
length: 15
size: .
D: TRBD2
V: TRBV3-1/TRBV3-2

DNA: TGTGCCAGCAGCCTGTCACTCCACAATGAGCAGTTCTTC
CDR3: CASSLSLHNEQFF
J: TRBJ2-1
length: 13
size: .
D: .
V: TRBV7-9

DNA: TGCGCCAGCAGCTCCCAGGACAGCTACGAGCAGTACTTC
CDR3: CASSSQDSYEQYF
J: TRBJ2-7
length: 13
size: .
D: .
V: TRBV4-1

DNA: TGCAGCGTTGGGTGGCAGGGACAAGAGACCCAGTACTTC
CDR3: CSVGWQGQETQYF
J: TRBJ2-5
length: 13
size: .
D: .
V: TRBV29-1

DNA: TGTGCCAGCAGCCCCTCCGGGACAGTTGGCTACACCTTC
CDR3: CASSPSGTVGYTF
J: TRBJ1-2
length: 13
size: .
D: TRBD1
V: TRBV7-6

DNA: TGTGCCAGCAGCTCCAGGACAGACCCCACGGCTGAAGCTTTCTTT
CDR3: CASSSRTDPTAEAFF
J: TRBJ1-1
length: 15
size: .
D: .
V: TRBV7-3

DNA: TGCGCCAGCAGCTTGGTAGCAGGGTACAACACCGGGGAGCTGTTTTTT
CDR3: CASSLVAGYNTGELFF
J: TRBJ2-2
length: 16
size: .
D: .
V: TRBV5-1

DNA: TGTGCCAGCAGCTTAACTAGCGGGAGGATGGCACGTAAAGACCCTGACTACGAGCAGTACTTC
CDR3: CASSLTSGRMARKDPDYEQYF
J: TRBJ2-7
length: 21
size: many
D: TRBD2
V: TRBV7-3

DNA: TGTGCCAGCAGAGGACTGACAGGGGGCGGAGGAGATACGCAGTATTTT
CDR3: CASRGLTGGGGDTQYF
J: TRBJ2-3
length: 16
size: .
D: TRBD1
V: TRBV28

DNA: TGCGCCAGCAGCCAAAATCGGTGGCTAGCGGTCACAGATACGCAGTATTTT
CDR3: CASSQNRWLAVTDTQYF
J: TRBJ2-3
length: 17
size: .
D: TRBD2
V: TRBV4-3

DNA: TGTGCCAGCAGTTCCTACAACTATGGCTACACCTTC
CDR3: CASSSYNYGYTF
J: TRBJ1-2
length: 12
size: .
D: .
V: TRBV6-5

DNA: TGTGCCAGCAGTGAAGTAGTTTTTAACTATGGCTACACCTTC
CDR3: CASSEVVFNYGYTF
J: TRBJ1-2
length: 14
size: .
D: .
V: TRBV6-1

DNA: TGTGCCAGCAGCTTGTCCCCAGACACAGATACGCAGTATTTT
CDR3: CASSLSPDTDTQYF
J: TRBJ2-3
length: 14
size: .
D: .
V: TRBV5-4

DNA: TGTGCCAGCAGCCTCACGGGGACTGTTATGGCTTTCTTT
CDR3: CASSLTGTVMAFF
J: TRBJ1-1
length: 13
size: .
D: .
V: TRBV14

DNA: TGCGCCAGCAGACTTGCGGGCCAGGAGCAGTACTTC
CDR3: CASRLAGQEQYF
J: TRBJ2-7
length: 12
size: .
D: .
V: TRBV5-1

DNA: TGTGCCAGCAATCCGACCGGGACAGGGGGAACCCTCCACTTT
CDR3: CASNPTGTGGTLHF
J: TRBJ1-6
length: 14
size: .
D: TRBD1
V: TRBV28

DNA: TGTGCCAGTGTTTCCAGGGTCCATGACTATGGCTACACCTTC
CDR3: CASVSRVHDYGYTF
J: TRBJ1-2
length: 14
size: .
D: .
V: TRBV19